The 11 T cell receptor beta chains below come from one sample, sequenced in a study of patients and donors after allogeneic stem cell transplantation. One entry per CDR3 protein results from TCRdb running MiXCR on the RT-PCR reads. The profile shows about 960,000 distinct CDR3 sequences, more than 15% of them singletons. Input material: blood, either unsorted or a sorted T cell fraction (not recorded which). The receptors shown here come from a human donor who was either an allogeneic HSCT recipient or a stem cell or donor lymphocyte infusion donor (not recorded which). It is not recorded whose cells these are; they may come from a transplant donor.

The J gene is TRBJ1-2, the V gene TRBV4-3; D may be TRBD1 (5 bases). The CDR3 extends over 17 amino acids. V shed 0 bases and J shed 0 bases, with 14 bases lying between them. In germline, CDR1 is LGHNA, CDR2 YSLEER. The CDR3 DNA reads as TGCGCCAGCAGCCAAGATCTGGGGGTGCCCTCTAACTATGGCTACACCTTC. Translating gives CASSQDLGVPSNYGYTF.

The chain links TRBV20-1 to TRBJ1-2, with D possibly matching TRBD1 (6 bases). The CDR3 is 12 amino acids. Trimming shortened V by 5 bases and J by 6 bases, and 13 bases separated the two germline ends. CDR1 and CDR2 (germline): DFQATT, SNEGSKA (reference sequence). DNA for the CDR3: TGCAGTGCTCCTGGGGGGGGCGATGGCTACACCTTC. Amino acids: CSAPGGGDGYTF.

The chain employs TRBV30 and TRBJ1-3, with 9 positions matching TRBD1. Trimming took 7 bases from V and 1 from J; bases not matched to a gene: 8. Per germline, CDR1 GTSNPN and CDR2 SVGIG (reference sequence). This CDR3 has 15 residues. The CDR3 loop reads CASLGQGFSGNTIYF. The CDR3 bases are TGTGCCTCACTGGGACAGGGTTTTTCTGGAAACACCATATATTTT.

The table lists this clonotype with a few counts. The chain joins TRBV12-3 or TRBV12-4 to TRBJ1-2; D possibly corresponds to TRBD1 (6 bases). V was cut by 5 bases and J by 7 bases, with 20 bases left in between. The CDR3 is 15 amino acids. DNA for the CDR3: TGTGCCAGCAGTGCCCTCAGGGGCCGGGGATCTGGCTACACCTTC. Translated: CASSALRGRGSGYTF.

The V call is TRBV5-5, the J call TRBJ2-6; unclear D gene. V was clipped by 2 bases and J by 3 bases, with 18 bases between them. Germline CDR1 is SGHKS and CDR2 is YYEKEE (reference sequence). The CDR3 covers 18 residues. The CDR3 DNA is TGTGCCAGCAGCTTTGACACCCCCGTGCGGAGTGGGGCCAACGTCCTGACTTTC. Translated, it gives CASSFDTPVRSGANVLTF. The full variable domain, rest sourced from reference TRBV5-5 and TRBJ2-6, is DAGVTQSPTHLIKTRGQQVTLRCSPISGHKSVSWYQQVLGQGPQFIFQYYEKEERGRGNFPDRFSARQFPNYSSELNVNALLLGDSALYLCASSFDTPVRSGANVLTFGAGSRLTVL.

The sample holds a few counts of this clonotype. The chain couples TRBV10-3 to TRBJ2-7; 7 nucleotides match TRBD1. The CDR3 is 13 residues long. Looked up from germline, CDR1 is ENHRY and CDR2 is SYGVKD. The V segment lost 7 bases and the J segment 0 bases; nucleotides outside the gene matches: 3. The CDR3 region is CAIKGQFSYEQYF. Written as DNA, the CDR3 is TGTGCCATCAAGGGACAGTTCTCCTACGAGCAGTACTTC.

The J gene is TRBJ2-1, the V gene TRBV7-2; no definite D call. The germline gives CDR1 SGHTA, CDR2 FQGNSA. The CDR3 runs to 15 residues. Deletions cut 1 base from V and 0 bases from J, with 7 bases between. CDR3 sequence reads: CASSLGRASYNEQFF. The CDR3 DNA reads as TGTGCCAGCAGCTTAGGGAGAGCCTCCTACAATGAGCAGTTCTTC. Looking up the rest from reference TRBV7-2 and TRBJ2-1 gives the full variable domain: GAGVSQSPSNKVTEKGKDVELRCDPISGHTALYWYRQSLGQGLEFLIYFQGNSAPDKSGLPSDRFSAERTGGSVSTLTIQRTQQEDSAVYLCASSLGRASYNEQFFGPGTRLTVL.

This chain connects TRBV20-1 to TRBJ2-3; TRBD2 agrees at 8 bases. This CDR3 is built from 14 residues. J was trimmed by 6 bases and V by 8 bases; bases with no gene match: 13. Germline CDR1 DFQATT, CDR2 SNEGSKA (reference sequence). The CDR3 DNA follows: TGCAGTATTGTCGGGGGGGGATCTAGGGATACGCAGTATTTT. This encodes CSIVGGGSRDTQYF.

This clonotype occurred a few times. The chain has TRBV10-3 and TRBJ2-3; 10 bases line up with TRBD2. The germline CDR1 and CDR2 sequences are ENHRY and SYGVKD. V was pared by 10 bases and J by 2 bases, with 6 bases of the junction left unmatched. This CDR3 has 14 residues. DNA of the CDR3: TGTGCCACCAAAGCGGGGGGGCCCACAGATACGCAGTATTTT. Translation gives CATKAGGPTDTQYF.

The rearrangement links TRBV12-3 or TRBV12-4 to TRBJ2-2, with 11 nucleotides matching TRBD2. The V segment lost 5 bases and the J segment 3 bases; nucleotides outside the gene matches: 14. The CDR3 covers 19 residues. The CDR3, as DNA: TGTGCCAGCAGTCTCGGGACTAGCGGATCTTTCTGGGACACCGGGGAGCTGTTTTTT. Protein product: CASSLGTSGSFWDTGELFF.

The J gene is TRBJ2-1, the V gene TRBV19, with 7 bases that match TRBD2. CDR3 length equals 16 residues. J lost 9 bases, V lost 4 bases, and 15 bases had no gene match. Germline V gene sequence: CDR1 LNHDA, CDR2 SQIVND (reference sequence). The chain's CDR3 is CASSSPPGLRYGEQFF. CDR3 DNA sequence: TGTGCCAGTAGTAGCCCACCGGGACTAAGATATGGTGAGCAGTTCTTC. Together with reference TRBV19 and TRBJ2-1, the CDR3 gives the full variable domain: DGGITQSPKYLFRKEGQNVTLSCEQNLNHDAMYWYRQDPGQGLRLIYYSQIVNDFQKGDIAEGYSVSREKKESFPLTVTSAQKNPTAFYLCASSSPPGLRYGEQFFGPGTRLTVL.